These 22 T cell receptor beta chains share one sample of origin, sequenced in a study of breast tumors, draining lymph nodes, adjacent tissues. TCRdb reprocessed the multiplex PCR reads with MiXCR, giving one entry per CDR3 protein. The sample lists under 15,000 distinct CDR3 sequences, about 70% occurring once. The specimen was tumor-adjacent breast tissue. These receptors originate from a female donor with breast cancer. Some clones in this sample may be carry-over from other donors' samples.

CDR3 DNA: TGTGCCAGCAGCGACGTGGGAGATACGCAGTATTTT. Translation gives CASSDVGDTQYF. The chain links TRBV6-6 to TRBJ2-3; D is uncertain. V was cut by 6 bases and J by 5 bases, with 9 bases left in between. The CDR3 spans 12 residues. The germline gives CDR1 MNHNY, CDR2 SVGAGI (reference sequence).

The chain's CDR3 is CASSFGGSYEQYF. CDR3 DNA sequence: TGTGCCAGCAGCTTCGGCGGCAGCTACGAGCAGTACTTC. The chain links TRBV3-1 to TRBJ2-7; D remains unclear. Germline loops: CDR1 LGHDT, CDR2 YNNKEL (reference sequence). This CDR3 is built from 13 residues. The V and J ends lost 5 bases and 3 bases respectively, with 11 bases between them.

The CDR3 reads CASSLDRLQPLYGYTF. The CDR3 nucleotides read TGTGCCAGCAGCCTTGACCGCCTTCAACCCCTCTATGGCTACACCTTC. The chain employs TRBV7-9 and TRBJ1-2; D unclear. Trimming took 5 bases from V and 4 from J, leaving 20 bases between them. The CDR3 consists of 16 residues. The V gene's germline CDR1 is SEHNR and CDR2 FQNEAQ (reference sequence).

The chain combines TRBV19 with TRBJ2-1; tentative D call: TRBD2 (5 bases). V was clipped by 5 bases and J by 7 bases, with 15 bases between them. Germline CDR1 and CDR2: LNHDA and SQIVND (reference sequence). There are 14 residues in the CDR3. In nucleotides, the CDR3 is TGTGCCAGTAGTTATTCTTCCGGCGGGAATGAGCAGTTCTTC. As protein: CASSYSSGGNEQFF.

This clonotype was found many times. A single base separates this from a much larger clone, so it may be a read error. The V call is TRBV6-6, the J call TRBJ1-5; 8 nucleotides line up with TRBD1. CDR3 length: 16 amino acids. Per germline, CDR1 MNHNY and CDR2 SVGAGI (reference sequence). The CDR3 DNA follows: TGTGTCAGCAGTCCGTACCTACAGGGGGTTGATCAGCCCCAGCATTTT. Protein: CVSSPYLQGVDQPQHF.

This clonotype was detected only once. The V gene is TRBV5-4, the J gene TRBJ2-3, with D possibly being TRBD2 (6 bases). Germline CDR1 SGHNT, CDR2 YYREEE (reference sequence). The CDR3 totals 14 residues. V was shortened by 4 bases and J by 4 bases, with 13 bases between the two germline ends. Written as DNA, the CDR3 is TGTGCCAGCAGCGCCGCGGGATATGCAGATACGCAGTATTTT. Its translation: CASSAAGYADTQYF.

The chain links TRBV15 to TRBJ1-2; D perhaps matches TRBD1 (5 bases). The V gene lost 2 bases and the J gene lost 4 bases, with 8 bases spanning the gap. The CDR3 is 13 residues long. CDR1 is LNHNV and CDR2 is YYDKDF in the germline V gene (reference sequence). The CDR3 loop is CATSRKGIYGYTF. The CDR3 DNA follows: TGTGCCACCAGCAGAAAGGGGATCTATGGCTACACCTTC. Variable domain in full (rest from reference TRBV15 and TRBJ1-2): DAMVIQNPRYQVTQFGKPVTLSCSQTLNHNVMYWYQQKSSQAPKLLFHYYDKDFNNEADTPDNFQSRRPNTSFCFLDIRSPGLGDTAMYLCATSRKGIYGYTFGSGTRLTVV.

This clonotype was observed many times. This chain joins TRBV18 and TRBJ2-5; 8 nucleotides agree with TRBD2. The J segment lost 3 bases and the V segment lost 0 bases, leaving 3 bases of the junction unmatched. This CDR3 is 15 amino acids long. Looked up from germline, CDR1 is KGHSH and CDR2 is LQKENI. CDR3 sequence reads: CASSPPGTRKETQYF. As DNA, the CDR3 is TGTGCCAGCTCACCACCCGGGACTAGGAAAGAGACCCAGTACTTC.

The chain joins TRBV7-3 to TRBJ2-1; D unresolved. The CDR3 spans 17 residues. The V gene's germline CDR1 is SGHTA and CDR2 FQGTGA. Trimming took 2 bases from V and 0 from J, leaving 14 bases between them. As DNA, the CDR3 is TGTGCCAGCAGCTTACTTCCAGGCGGACCCTCCTACAATGAGCAGTTCTTC. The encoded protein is CASSLLPGGPSYNEQFF.

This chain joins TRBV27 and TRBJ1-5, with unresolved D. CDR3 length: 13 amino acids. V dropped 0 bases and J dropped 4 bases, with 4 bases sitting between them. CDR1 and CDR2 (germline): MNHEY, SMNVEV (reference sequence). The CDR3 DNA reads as TGTGCCAGCAGTTTATCGGCGAATCAGCCCCAGCATTTT. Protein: CASSLSANQPQHF.

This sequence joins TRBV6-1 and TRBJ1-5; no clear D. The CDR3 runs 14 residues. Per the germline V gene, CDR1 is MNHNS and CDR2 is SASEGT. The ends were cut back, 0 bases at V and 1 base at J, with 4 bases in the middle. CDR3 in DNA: TGTGCCAGCAGTGAAGCCTGGAGCAATCAGCCCCAGCATTTT. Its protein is CASSEAWSNQPQHF.

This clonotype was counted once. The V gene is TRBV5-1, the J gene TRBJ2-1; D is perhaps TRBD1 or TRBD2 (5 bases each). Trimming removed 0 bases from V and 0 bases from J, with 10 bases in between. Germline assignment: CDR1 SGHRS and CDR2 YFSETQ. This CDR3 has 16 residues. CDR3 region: CASSLVAGSSYNEQFF. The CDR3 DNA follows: TGCGCCAGCAGCTTGGTCGCAGGGAGCTCCTACAATGAGCAGTTCTTC.

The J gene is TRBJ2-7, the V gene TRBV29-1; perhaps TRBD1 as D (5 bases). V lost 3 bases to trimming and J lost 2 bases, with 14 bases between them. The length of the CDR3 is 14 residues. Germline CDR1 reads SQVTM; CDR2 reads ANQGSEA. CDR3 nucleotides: TGCAGCGTTGACGCGACAGTCTCTGCCTACGAGCAGTACTTC. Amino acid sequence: CSVDATVSAYEQYF.

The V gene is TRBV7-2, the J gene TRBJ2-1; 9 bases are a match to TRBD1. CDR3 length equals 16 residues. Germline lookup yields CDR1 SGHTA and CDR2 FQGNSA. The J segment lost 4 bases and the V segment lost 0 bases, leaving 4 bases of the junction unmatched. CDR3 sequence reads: CASSLAVQGAYNEQFF. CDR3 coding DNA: TGTGCCAGCAGCTTAGCGGTACAGGGGGCTTACAATGAGCAGTTCTTC.

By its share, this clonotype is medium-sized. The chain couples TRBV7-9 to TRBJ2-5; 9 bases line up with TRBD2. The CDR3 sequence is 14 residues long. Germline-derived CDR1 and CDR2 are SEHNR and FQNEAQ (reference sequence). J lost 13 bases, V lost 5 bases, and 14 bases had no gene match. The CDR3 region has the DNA TGTGCCAGCAGCCGACAAGGGACTAGCCTTGAGGGGTACTTC. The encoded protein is CASSRQGTSLEGYF.

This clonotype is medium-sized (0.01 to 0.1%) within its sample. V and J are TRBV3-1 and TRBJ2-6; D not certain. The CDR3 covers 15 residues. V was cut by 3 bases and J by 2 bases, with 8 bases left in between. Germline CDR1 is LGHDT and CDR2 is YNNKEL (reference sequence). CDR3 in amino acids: CASSQTITGANVLTF. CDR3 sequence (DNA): TGTGCCAGCAGCCAGACGATTACTGGGGCCAACGTCCTGACTTTC. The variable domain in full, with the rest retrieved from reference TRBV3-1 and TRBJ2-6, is DTAVSQTPKYLVTQMGNDKSIKCEQNLGHDTMYWYKQDSKKFLKIMFSYNNKELIINETVPNRFSPKSPDKAHLNLHINSLELGDSAVYFCASSQTITGANVLTFGAGSRLTVL.

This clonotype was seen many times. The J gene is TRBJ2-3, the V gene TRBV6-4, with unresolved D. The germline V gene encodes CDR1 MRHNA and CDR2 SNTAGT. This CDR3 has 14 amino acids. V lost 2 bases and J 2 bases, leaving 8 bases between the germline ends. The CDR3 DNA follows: TGTGCCAGCAGTGACCGACACAACACAGATACGCAGTATTTT. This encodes CASSDRHNTDTQYF.

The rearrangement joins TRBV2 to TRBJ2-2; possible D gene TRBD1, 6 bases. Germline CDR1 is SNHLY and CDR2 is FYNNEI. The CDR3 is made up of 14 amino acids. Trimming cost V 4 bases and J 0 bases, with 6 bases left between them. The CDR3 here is CASSGTANTGELFF. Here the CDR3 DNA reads TGTGCCAGCAGTGGGACAGCGAACACCGGGGAGCTGTTTTTT.

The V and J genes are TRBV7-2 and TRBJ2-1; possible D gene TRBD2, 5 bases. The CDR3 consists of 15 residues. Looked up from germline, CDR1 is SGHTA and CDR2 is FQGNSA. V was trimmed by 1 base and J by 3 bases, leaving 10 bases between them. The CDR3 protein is CASSLDVGVYNEQFF. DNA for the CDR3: TGTGCCAGCAGCTTAGACGTGGGAGTCTACAATGAGCAGTTCTTC. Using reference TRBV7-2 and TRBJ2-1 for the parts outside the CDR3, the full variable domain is GAGVSQSPSNKVTEKGKDVELRCDPISGHTALYWYRQSLGQGLEFLIYFQGNSAPDKSGLPSDRFSAERTGGSVSTLTIQRTQQEDSAVYLCASSLDVGVYNEQFFGPGTRLTVL.

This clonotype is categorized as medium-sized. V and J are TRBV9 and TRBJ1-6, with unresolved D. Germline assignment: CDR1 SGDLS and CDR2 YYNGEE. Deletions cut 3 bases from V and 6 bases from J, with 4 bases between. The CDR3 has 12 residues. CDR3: CASSGSNSPLHF. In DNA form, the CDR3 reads TGTGCCAGCAGCGGCAGTAATTCACCCCTCCACTTT.

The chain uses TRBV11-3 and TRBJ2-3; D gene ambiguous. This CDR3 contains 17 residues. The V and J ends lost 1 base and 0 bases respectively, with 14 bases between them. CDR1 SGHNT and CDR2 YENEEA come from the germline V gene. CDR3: CASSLGSTVASTDTQYF. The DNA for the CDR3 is TGTGCCAGCAGCTTAGGGAGTACGGTCGCTAGCACAGATACGCAGTATTTT.

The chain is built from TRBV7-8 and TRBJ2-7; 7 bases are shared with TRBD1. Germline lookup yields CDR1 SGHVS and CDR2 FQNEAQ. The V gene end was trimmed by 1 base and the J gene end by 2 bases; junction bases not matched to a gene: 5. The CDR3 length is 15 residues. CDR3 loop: CASSLGRDSAYEQYF. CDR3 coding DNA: TGTGCCAGCAGCTTAGGCCGGGACAGCGCCTACGAGCAGTACTTC.